The clone carrying this TCR beta chain was detected a few times. The source of the sample is a study of blood T cell repertoires in COVID-19. Study-level background: The study drew acute and convalescent COVID-19 samples from the United States, Italy and Spain. T cells, B-cell-depleted T cells, or PBMCs supplied cDNA or gDNA.

As handled by the study authors: Reference gene primer amplification gave nucleated cell count estimates. The protocol was immunoSEQ multiplex PCR, while the TCRdb copy is restricted to in-frame clones and leaves out a portion. V, J and clone size are those of that table, while D and trimming were read from the DNA. The repertoire has about 210,000 clones, approximately 78% of them found once; the top ten carry approximately 12%. The CDR3 is 15 residues long. V was trimmed by 9 bases and J by 0 bases, leaving 15 bases between them. Germline V gives CDR1 WNHNN, CDR2 SYGVQD (reference sequence). V is TRBV10-1 and J is TRBJ1-3; a possible D gene is TRBD1 (6 bases). Sequenced input: peripheral blood. The TCR sequence derives from a woman aged 40 to 50 with acute or convalescent COVID-19. The CDR3 nucleotides are TGCGCCAGGGCGGGGGGCACCATCTCTGGAAACACCATATATTTT. This translates into CARAGGTISGNTIYF.